The 20 T cell receptor beta chains below come from one sample, sequenced in a study of T cell changes during pregnancy in multiple sclerosis. Some clones are missing from TCRdb's copy, which holds only in-frame ones; the method was immunoSEQ multiplex PCR. Among 60,000 to 85,000 clones, approximately 92% were seen once, and the ten largest hold 2.3%. The specimen was peripheral blood, collected in the first trimester of pregnancy. Receptors originate from a female donor with multiple sclerosis, enrolled in a pregnancy study.

This chain joins TRBV13 and TRBJ2-5; 10 nucleotides line up with TRBD1. CDR3 size: 15 residues. V was clipped by 5 bases and J by 5 bases; unmatched bases: 8. Germline V CDR1 and CDR2: PRHDT, FYEKMQ (reference sequence). CDR3 sequence reads: CASSIWDRGGETQYF. The CDR3 DNA sequence: TGTGCCAGCAGCATCTGGGACAGGGGCGGGGAGACCCAGTACTTC. The complete variable domain, with remaining parts taken from reference TRBV13 and TRBJ2-5, reads AAGVIQSPRHLIKEKRETATLKCYPIPRHDTVYWYQQGPGQDPQFLISFYEKMQSDKGSIPDRFSAQQFSDYHSELNMSSLELGDSALYFCASSIWDRGGETQYFGPGTRLLVL.

This clone was counted at least ten times. The chain has TRBV29-1 and TRBJ1-3; no firm D call. Germline V gives CDR1 SQVTM, CDR2 ANQGSEA. V lost 6 bases to trimming and J lost 5 bases, with 14 bases between them. This CDR3 spans 13 amino acids. CDR3 nucleotide sequence: TGCAGCGTCAGCTACGAGGGCCGAAACACCATATATTTT. It codes for CSVSYEGRNTIYF. The full variable domain, in which reference TRBV29-1 and TRBJ1-3 provide the parts outside the CDR3, is SAVISQKPSRDICQRGTSLTIQCQVDSQVTMMFWYRQQPGQSLTLIATANQGSEATYESGFVIDKFPISRPNLTFSTLTVSNMSPEDSSIYLCSVSYEGRNTIYFGEGSWLTVV.

The rearrangement joins TRBV4-1 to TRBJ2-1; 7 bases are shared with TRBD2. With V trimmed by 0 bases and J by 2 bases, 10 bases remained unmatched. The germline CDR1 and CDR2 sequences are MGHRA and YSYEKL. CDR3 length: 18 amino acids. The CDR3 region has the DNA TGCGCCAGCAGCCAAGACTCTTTTCTAGCGGAACCCTACAATGAGCAGTTCTTC. Protein product: CASSQDSFLAEPYNEQFF.

In DNA form, the CDR3 reads TGTGCCTGGAGTCGAGGGAGGTTGGCTAGGGTGAAGGATTCACCCCTCCACTTT. Translating gives CAWSRGRLARVKDSPLHF. The genes are TRBV30 and TRBJ1-6; the D is unclear. From germline, CDR1 is GTSNPN and CDR2 SVGIG (reference sequence). Deletions cut 2 bases from V and 8 bases from J, with 25 bases between. The CDR3 length is 18 residues. The variable domain in full, completed from reference TRBV30 and TRBJ1-6, reads SQTIHQWPATLVQPVGSPLSLECTVEGTSNPNLYWYRQAAGRGLQLLFYSVGIGQISSEVPQNLSASRPQDRQFILSSKKLLLSDSGFYLCAWSRGRLARVKDSPLHFGNGTRLTVT.

The rearrangement joins TRBV2 to TRBJ2-1; D is unresolved. This CDR3 region has 13 residues. Trimming stripped 1 base from V and 5 bases from J, with 6 bases between. In germline, CDR1 is SNHLY, CDR2 FYNNEI. DNA of the CDR3: TGTGCCAGCAGTGAAGACTATAACAATGAGCAGTTCTTC. Residues: CASSEDYNNEQFF.

Written as DNA, the CDR3 is TGTGCCAGCTCACCACTTTCAGGGCTCTCTGGAAACACCATATATTTT. Translated, it gives CASSPLSGLSGNTIYF. J is TRBJ1-3 and V is TRBV18; possible D gene TRBD1, 5 bases. Germline V gene sequence: CDR1 KGHSH, CDR2 LQKENI. The CDR3 totals 16 residues. Trimming left V 1 base short and J 0 bases short, with 10 bases between.

The chain has TRBV4-1 and TRBJ2-3; 8 bases fit TRBD1. This CDR3 contains 17 residues. The germline V gene has CDR1 MGHRA and CDR2 YSYEKL. V was clipped by 1 base and J by 3 bases; unmatched bases: 9. As DNA, the CDR3 is TGCGCCAGCAGCCAAGCGGTCAGGGGGCCCCTAACAGATACGCAGTATTTT. It translates to CASSQAVRGPLTDTQYF.

This chain uses TRBV7-9 with TRBJ2-1; 9 positions agree with TRBD2. V gave up 0 bases and J gave up 8 bases; unmatched junction bases: 17. CDR3 length: 19 residues. Germline assignment: CDR1 SEHNR and CDR2 FQNEAQ (reference sequence). CDR3 residues: CASSLARFARGRVGDEQFF. The CDR3 DNA reads as TGTGCCAGCAGCTTAGCGCGGTTCGCTCGCGGGAGGGTGGGCGATGAGCAGTTCTTC.

This clone occurred once. The chain links TRBV7-2 to TRBJ1-2; 9 bases match TRBD1. V lost 5 bases to trimming and J lost 6 bases; unmatched junction nucleotides: 10. The germline V gene encodes CDR1 SGHTA and CDR2 FQGNSA. The CDR3 length is 15 residues. CDR3 in DNA: TGTGCCAGCAGCCCAGGGACAGGGTTTTCCGATGGCTACACCTTC. Its translation is CASSPGTGFSDGYTF.

This clone was found once. The rearrangement uses TRBV5-1 and TRBJ2-2, with 7 bases lining up with TRBD2. Trimming cost V 2 bases and J 4 bases; bases outside gene matches: 8. CDR3 length: 16 amino acids. Germline-derived CDR1 and CDR2 are SGHRS and YFSETQ. In nucleotides, the CDR3 is TGCGCCAGCAGCTTTAATAGACTAGCCGCCACCGGGGAGCTGTTTTTT. It yields the protein CASSFNRLAATGELFF.

The chain joins TRBV7-8 to TRBJ1-3, with D perhaps matching TRBD1 (5 bases). Trimming took 1 base from V and 4 from J, leaving 8 bases between them. CDR3 size: 14 residues. From germline, CDR1 is SGHVS and CDR2 FQNEAQ. CDR3 residues: CASSLGEGGNTIYF. The CDR3 DNA is TGTGCCAGCAGCTTAGGGGAGGGGGGAAACACCATATATTTT. The variable domain in full, with the rest retrieved from reference TRBV7-8 and TRBJ1-3, is GAGVSQSPRYKVAKRGQDVALRCDPISGHVSLFWYQQALGQGPEFLTYFQNEAQLDKSGLPSDRFFAERPEGSVSTLKIQRTQQEDSAVYLCASSLGEGGNTIYFGEGSWLTVV.

The V and J genes are TRBV4-2 and TRBJ1-3; D uncertain. Looked up from germline, CDR1 is LGHNA and CDR2 is YNFKEQ. This CDR3 region has 17 residues. V shed 0 bases and J shed 4 bases, with 16 bases lying between them. CDR3 nucleotides: TGTGCCAGCAGCCAAGAGCGGGGATCCCAGGCGGGAAACACCATATATTTT. Amino acids: CASSQERGSQAGNTIYF.

J is TRBJ2-7 and V is TRBV28; 8 nucleotides align to TRBD1. The V segment lost 8 bases and the J segment 7 bases; nucleotides outside the gene matches: 7. The germline V gene has CDR1 MDHEN and CDR2 SYDVKM. CDR3 length: 12 residues. The CDR3 DNA sequence: TGTGCCAGCCAGACAGGGGTATCGGAGCAGTACTTC. Translation: CASQTGVSEQYF.

The V and J genes are TRBV28 and TRBJ1-2; D unclear. The germline V gene has CDR1 MDHEN and CDR2 SYDVKM. The CDR3 has 12 residues. Trimming left V 4 bases short and J 7 bases short, with 10 bases between. For the CDR3, the DNA is TGTGCCAGCAGTTCCGGTAGCCTTGGCTACACCTTC. Translating it yields CASSSGSLGYTF.

This clone was counted a single time. The CDR3 nucleotides read TGCGCCAGCAGCCAAGATCCTGAGACGAGGGGCTACACCTTC. It is translated as CASSQDPETRGYTF. This chain links TRBV4-1 with TRBJ1-2; no firm D call. The germline V and J ends were trimmed by 0 bases and 8 bases, with 13 bases remaining between them. This CDR3 spans 14 amino acids. CDR1 MGHRA and CDR2 YSYEKL come from the germline V gene.

The J gene is TRBJ2-1, the V gene TRBV27, with unresolved D. This CDR3 has 14 amino acids. Germline assignment: CDR1 MNHEY and CDR2 SMNVEV (reference sequence). V was trimmed by 3 bases and J by 9 bases, leaving 15 bases between them. Here the CDR3 DNA reads TGTGCCAGCAGTTTGGGCCCCCTTGCCGTTGAGCAGTTCTTC. The encoded protein is CASSLGPLAVEQFF.

This clone was picked up one time. The V and J genes are TRBV7-9 and TRBJ1-1; a possible D gene is TRBD1 (6 bases). V dropped 2 bases and J dropped 6 bases, with 16 bases sitting between them. CDR1 and CDR2 (germline): SEHNR, FQNEAQ (reference sequence). The CDR3 sequence is 15 residues long. CDR3: CASSLNQQGSPEAFF. The CDR3 DNA sequence: TGTGCCAGCAGCTTAAACCAACAGGGAAGTCCTGAAGCTTTCTTT.

This chain links TRBV19 with TRBJ1-2; no definite D call. The germline gives CDR1 LNHDA, CDR2 SQIVND (reference sequence). Trimming removed 3 bases from V and 4 bases from J, with 12 bases in between. The CDR3 extends over 14 amino acids. The CDR3 loop reads CASSMYSGGYGYTF. As DNA, the CDR3 is TGTGCCAGTAGTATGTACAGCGGAGGCTATGGCTACACCTTC.

The chain employs TRBV25-1 and TRBJ1-2; D possibly corresponds to TRBD1 (6 bases). Trimming removed 6 bases from V and 1 base from J, with 9 bases in between. In germline, CDR1 is MGHDK, CDR2 SYGVNS. This CDR3 has 13 amino acids. The CDR3 sequence is CASRGHFNYGYTF. CDR3 coding DNA: TGTGCCAGCAGGGGACATTTTAACTATGGCTACACCTTC.

The table lists this clone with a count of one. V is TRBV19 and J is TRBJ1-3; no clear D gene. The CDR3 covers 18 residues. Germline V lookup: CDR1 LNHDA, CDR2 SQIVND (reference sequence). V lost 2 bases and J lost 0, with 17 bases in between. As DNA, the CDR3 is TGTGCCAGTAGTATAAGCACCGATGGCGGATCCTCTGGAAACACCATATATTTT. This sequence encodes CASSISTDGGSSGNTIYF.